A single sample is the source of the 8 T cell receptor beta chains below, sequenced in a study of T cells after posttransplantation cyclophosphamide. Repertoires were generated with immunoSEQ multiplex PCR, while TCRdb's copy carries only in-frame clones and drops some. The repertoire shows approximately 35,000 clones, none seen only once; the top ten take approximately 4.8%. The sequenced material came from PBMCs. These receptors all stem from a woman in her twenties or thirties in good health and a related stem cell transplant donor.

The sample holds a few counts of this clone. The chain joins TRBV29-1 to TRBJ1-1; no reliable D call. V was cut by 0 bases and J by 2 bases, with 7 bases left in between. This CDR3 region has 13 residues. CDR1 SQVTM and CDR2 ANQGSEA come from the germline V gene. The CDR3 loop is CSVEETSNTEAFF. CDR3 in DNA: TGCAGCGTTGAAGAGACTTCCAACACTGAAGCTTTCTTT.

This clone has ten or more counts. The chain's CDR3 is CASSQVTREISYEQYF. CDR3 in DNA: TGCGCCAGCAGCCAAGTAACCAGGGAAATTTCCTACGAGCAGTACTTC. The rearrangement uses TRBV4-1 and TRBJ2-7; D is possibly TRBD1 (5 bases). The CDR3 has 16 amino acids. V was trimmed by 1 base and J by 1 base, leaving 14 bases between them. Germline loops: CDR1 MGHRA, CDR2 YSYEKL.

This clone was observed at least ten times. The chain employs TRBV6-2 or TRBV6-3 and TRBJ1-2; D uncertain. The CDR3 runs to 14 residues. Germline V lookup: CDR1 MNHEY, CDR2 SVGEGT. The germline V and J ends were trimmed by 6 bases and 3 bases, with 14 bases remaining between them. The chain's CDR3 is CASSPGEVDYGYTF. The CDR3 region has the DNA TGTGCCAGCAGCCCGGGTGAGGTTGACTATGGCTACACCTTC.

At least ten counts were recorded for this clone. Additional DNA sequences in this sample encode the identical CDR3. V is TRBV7-8 and J is TRBJ1-3; possible D gene TRBD1, 6 bases. From germline, CDR1 is SGHVS and CDR2 FQNEAQ. The CDR3 covers 14 residues. Between the trimmed V and J ends, which lost 1 base and 4 bases, there was a span of 8 bases. The CDR3 nucleotides are TGTGCCAGCAGCTTAGGGGGGCTCGGAAACACCATATATTTT. Residues: CASSLGGLGNTIYF.

The rearrangement links TRBV5-1 to TRBJ1-1; weak D call: TRBD1 (5 bases). The CDR3 is made up of 15 amino acids. CDR1 SGHRS and CDR2 YFSETQ come from the germline V gene. With 0 bases removed from V and 0 bases from J, the gap between germline ends came to 9 bases. CDR3 DNA sequence: TGCGCCAGCAGCTTGGAGCGGGGCATGAACACTGAAGCTTTCTTT. It translates to CASSLERGMNTEAFF.

This clone has a count of ten or more. This chain connects TRBV19 to TRBJ1-4; TRBD1 might be the D (6 bases). V lost 2 bases to trimming and J lost 8 bases, with 12 bases between them. From germline, CDR1 is LNHDA and CDR2 SQIVND (reference sequence). This CDR3 comprises 14 residues. The CDR3 spells CASSITGIGEKLFF. The CDR3 region has the DNA TGTGCCAGTAGTATAACAGGGATAGGCGAAAAACTGTTTTTT.

This clone showed up many times. The V and J genes are TRBV5-4 and TRBJ1-1, with a tentative D call TRBD1 (5 bases). V was trimmed by 0 bases and J by 1 base, leaving 7 bases between them. CDR1 is SGHNT and CDR2 is YYREEE in the germline V gene (reference sequence). CDR3 length: 14 residues. In nucleotides, the CDR3 is TGTGCCAGCAGCTTGGCCGGGGGGAACACTGAAGCTTTCTTT. The encoded protein is CASSLAGGNTEAFF.

In its sample, this clone was seen a few times. This chain connects TRBV4-3 to TRBJ2-7, with TRBD1 identical over 9 bases. The V and J ends lost 0 bases and 4 bases, in that order; junction bases with no gene match: 7. This CDR3 is 16 amino acids long. From germline, CDR1 is LGHNA and CDR2 YSLEER. The CDR3 reads CASSQDPGQGWYEQYF. The CDR3 DNA follows: TGCGCCAGCAGCCAAGATCCAGGACAGGGGTGGTACGAGCAGTACTTC.